This TCR beta chain derives from a study of identical twins. MiXCR, run by TCRdb on the 5' RACE reads, gives a single entry per CDR3 protein. The top ten hold roughly 13% of the sample, which has roughly 770,000 distinct CDR3 sequences, 15% to 20% seen once. Per germline, CDR1 KGHSH and CDR2 LQKENI. After removal of 4 bases from V and 4 bases from J, the junction contained 7 bases not matched to a gene. This CDR3 region has 15 residues. The same sample was also used in a study of T cells expressing NK-cell markers. Per that paper: Certain NKG2C+ T cell clones were expanded, and their HCMV specificity remained unclear.

The sequenced sample was PBMCs. The clonotype was recovered from a woman between 18 and 30 years old in good health. V gene TRBV18 combines with J gene TRBJ1-1; 9 positions agree with TRBD1. The CDR3 loop is CASSLSRGQGTEAFF. CDR3 sequence (DNA): TGTGCCAGCTCACTCAGTCGGGGACAGGGCACTGAAGCTTTCTTT. Together with reference TRBV18 and TRBJ1-1, the CDR3 gives the full variable domain: NAGVMQNPRHLVRRRGQEARLRCSPMKGHSHVYWYRQLPEEGLKFMVYLQKENIIDESGMPKERFSAEFPKEGPSILRIQQVVRGDSAAYFCASSLSRGQGTEAFFGQGTRLTVV.